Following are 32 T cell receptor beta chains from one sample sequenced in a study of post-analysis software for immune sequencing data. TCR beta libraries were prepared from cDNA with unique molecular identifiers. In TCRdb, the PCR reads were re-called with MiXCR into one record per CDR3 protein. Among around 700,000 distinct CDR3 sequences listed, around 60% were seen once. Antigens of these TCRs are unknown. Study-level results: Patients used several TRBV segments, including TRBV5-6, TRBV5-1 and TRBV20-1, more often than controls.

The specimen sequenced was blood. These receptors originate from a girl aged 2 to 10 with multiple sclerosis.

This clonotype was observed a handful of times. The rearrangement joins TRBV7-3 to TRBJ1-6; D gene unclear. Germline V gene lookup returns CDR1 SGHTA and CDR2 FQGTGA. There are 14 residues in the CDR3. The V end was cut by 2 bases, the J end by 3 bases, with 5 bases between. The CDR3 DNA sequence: TGTGCCAGCAGCTTAGACAACTATAATTCACCCCTCCACTTT. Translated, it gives CASSLDNYNSPLHF.

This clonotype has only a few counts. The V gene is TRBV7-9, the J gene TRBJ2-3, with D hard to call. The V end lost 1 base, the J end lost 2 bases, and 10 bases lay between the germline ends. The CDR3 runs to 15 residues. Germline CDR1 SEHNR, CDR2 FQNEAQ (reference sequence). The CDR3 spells CASSLGMGYTDTQYF. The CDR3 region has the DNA TGTGCCAGCAGCTTAGGAATGGGATACACAGATACGCAGTATTTT.

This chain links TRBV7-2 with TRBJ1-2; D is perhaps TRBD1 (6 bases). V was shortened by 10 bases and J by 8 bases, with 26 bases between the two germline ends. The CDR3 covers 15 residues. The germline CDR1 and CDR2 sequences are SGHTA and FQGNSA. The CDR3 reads CATGLRDTQMNGYTF. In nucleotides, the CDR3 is TGTGCCACTGGCCTCCGGGACACTCAAATGAACGGCTACACCTTC.

CDR3 amino acids: CASSLAGPSGANVLTF. In nucleotides, the CDR3 is TGCGCCAGCAGCTTGGCAGGGCCCTCTGGGGCCAACGTCCTGACTTTC. This chain uses TRBV5-1 with TRBJ2-6, with D tentatively TRBD1 (5 bases). The ends were cut back, 0 bases at V and 0 bases at J, with 7 bases in the middle. CDR3 size: 16 residues. CDR1 is SGHRS, CDR2 YFSETQ, per germline.

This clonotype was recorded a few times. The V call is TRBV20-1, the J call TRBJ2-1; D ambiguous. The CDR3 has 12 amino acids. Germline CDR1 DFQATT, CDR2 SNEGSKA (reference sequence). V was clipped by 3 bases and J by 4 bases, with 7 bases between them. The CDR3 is CSASNAYNEQFF. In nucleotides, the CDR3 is TGCAGTGCTAGTAATGCGTACAATGAGCAGTTCTTC.

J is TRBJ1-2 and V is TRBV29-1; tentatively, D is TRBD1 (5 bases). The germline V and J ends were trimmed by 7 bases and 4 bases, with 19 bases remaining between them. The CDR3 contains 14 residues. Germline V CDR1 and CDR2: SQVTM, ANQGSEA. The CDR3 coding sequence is TGCAGCGCGAAGGACCGACAGAGACCCTATGGCTACACCTTC. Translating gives CSAKDRQRPYGYTF.

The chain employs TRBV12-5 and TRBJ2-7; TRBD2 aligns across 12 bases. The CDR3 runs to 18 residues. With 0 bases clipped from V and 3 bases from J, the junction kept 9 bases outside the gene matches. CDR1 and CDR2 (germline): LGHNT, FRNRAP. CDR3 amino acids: CASGLVLDSSGRGYEQYF. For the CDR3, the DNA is TGTGCTAGTGGTTTGGTATTGGACTCTAGCGGGAGGGGCTACGAGCAGTACTTC.

In nucleotides, the CDR3 is TGTGCCAGCAGTTACGGAGTTCCAGAGACCCAGTACTTC. Translating it yields CASSYGVPETQYF. The J gene is TRBJ2-5, the V gene TRBV6-2 or TRBV6-3; D call uncertain. V was pared by 2 bases and J by 4 bases, with 8 bases between. CDR1 MNHEY and CDR2 SVGEGT come from the germline V gene. CDR3 length: 13 amino acids.

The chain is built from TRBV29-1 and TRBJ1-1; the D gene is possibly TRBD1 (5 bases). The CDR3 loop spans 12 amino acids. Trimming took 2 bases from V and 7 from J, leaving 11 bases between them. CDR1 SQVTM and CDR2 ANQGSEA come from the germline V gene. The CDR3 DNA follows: TGCAGCGTTGAAATAGGGGTGAGTGAAGCTTTCTTT. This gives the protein CSVEIGVSEAFF.

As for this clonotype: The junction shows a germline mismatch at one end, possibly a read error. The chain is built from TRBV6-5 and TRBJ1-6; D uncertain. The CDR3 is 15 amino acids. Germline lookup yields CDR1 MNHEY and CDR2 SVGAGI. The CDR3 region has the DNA TGTGCTAGCAGTTACTCTTTCCTACCGGGTTCACCCCTCCACTTT. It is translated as CASSYSFLPGSPLHF.

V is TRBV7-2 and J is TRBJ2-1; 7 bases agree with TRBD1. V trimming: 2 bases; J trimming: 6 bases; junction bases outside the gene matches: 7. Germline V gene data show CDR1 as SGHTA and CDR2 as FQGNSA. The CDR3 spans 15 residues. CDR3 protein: CASSLRWDSVNEQFF. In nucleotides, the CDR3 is TGTGCCAGCAGCTTAAGATGGGACAGCGTCAATGAGCAGTTCTTC.

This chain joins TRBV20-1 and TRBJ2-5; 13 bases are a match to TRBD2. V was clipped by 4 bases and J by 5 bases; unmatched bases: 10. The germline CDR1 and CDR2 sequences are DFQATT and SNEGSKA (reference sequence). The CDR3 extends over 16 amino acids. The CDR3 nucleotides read TGCAGTGCTAAACTAGCGGGGGGGCCGGGGTCGGAGACCCAGTACTTC. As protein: CSAKLAGGPGSETQYF.

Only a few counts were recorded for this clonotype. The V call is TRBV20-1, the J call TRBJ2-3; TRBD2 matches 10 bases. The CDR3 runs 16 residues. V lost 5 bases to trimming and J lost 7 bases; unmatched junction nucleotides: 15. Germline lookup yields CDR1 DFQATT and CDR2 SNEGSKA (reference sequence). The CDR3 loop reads CSAGSLGSGGAYTQYF. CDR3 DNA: TGCAGTGCTGGAAGTTTGGGCAGCGGGGGGGCTTATACGCAGTATTTT.

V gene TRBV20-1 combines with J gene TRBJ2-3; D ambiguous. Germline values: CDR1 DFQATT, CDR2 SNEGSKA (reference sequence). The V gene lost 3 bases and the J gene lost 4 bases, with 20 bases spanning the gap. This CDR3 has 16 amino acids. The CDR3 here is CSAREYGRGYPDTQYF. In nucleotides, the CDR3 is TGCAGTGCTAGGGAGTACGGCAGAGGTTATCCAGATACGCAGTATTTT.

In DNA form, the CDR3 reads TGTGCCAGCAGTTTAGGATCCTTACTAGTCGAGGGTGAAAGCTCCTACAATGAGCAGTTCTTC. Residues: CASSLGSLLVEGESSYNEQFF. J is TRBJ2-1 and V is TRBV12-3 or TRBV12-4, with a weak D call TRBD2 (5 bases). Between the trimmed V and J ends, which lost 1 base and 0 bases, there was a span of 25 bases. There are 21 residues in the CDR3.

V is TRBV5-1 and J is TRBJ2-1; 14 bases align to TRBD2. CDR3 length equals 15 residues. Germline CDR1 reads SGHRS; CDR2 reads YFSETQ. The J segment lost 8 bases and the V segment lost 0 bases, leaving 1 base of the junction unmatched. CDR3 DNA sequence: TGCGCCAGCAGCTTGGGGACTAGCGGGAGGCATGAGCAGTTCTTC. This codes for CASSLGTSGRHEQFF.

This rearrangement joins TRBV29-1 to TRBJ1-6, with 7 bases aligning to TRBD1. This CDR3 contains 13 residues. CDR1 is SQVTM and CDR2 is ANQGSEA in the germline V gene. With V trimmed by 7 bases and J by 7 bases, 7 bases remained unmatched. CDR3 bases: TGCAGCGAGGGGACAGTACAAAATTCACCCCTCCACTTT. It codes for CSEGTVQNSPLHF.

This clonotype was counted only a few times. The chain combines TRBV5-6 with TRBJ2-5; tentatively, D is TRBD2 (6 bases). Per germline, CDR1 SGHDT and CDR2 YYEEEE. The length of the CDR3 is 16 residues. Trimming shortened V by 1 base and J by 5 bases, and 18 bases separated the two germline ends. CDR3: CASSLLNGQGGETQYF. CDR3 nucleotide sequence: TGTGCCAGCAGCTTGTTGAACGGGCAGGGAGGCGAGACCCAGTACTTC.

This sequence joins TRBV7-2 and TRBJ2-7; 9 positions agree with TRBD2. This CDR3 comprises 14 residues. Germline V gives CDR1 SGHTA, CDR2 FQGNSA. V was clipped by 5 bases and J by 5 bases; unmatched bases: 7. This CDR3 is CASSPIAGDHEQYF. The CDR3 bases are TGTGCCAGCAGCCCAATAGCGGGAGACCACGAGCAGTACTTC.

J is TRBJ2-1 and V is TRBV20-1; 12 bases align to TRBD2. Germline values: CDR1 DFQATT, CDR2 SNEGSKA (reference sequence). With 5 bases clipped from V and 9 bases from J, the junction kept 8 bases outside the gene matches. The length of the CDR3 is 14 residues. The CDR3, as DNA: TGCAGTGCTCTTAGACTAGCGGGAGACTCTGAGCAGTTCTTC. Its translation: CSALRLAGDSEQFF.

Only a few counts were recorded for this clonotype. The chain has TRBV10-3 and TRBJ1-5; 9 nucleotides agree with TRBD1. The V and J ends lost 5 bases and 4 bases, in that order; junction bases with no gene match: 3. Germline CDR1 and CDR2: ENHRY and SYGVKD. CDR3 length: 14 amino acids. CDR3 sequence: CAISPGQGNQPQHF. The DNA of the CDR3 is TGTGCCATCAGTCCTGGACAGGGGAATCAGCCCCAGCATTTT.

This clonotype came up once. CDR3 loop: CASSLEASGNTDTQYF. The CDR3, as DNA: TGTGCCAGCAGCTTAGAGGCTAGCGGGAACACAGATACGCAGTATTTT. This chain uses TRBV7-6 with TRBJ2-3, with 9 bases aligning to TRBD2. Trimming removed 1 base from V and 2 bases from J; junction bases left unmatched: 4. CDR3 size: 16 residues. The germline CDR1 and CDR2 sequences are SGHVS and FNYEAQ.

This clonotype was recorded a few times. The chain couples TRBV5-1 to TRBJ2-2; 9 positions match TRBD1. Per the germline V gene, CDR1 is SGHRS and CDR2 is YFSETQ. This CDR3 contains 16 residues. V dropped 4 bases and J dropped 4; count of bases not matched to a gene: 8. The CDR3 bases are TGCGCCAGCAGCACGGAGGGGACAGGGTCCACCGGGGAGCTGTTTTTT. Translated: CASSTEGTGSTGELFF.

Written as DNA, the CDR3 is TGTGCCAGCAGCCAAGTGGAGCTAGCGGGCCCCAAAACCAATGAGCAGTTCTTC. It specifies CASSQVELAGPKTNEQFF. The rearrangement joins TRBV4-2 to TRBJ2-1; 8 bases are a match to TRBD2. CDR3 length equals 18 residues. CDR1 and CDR2 from the germline V gene are LGHNA and YNFKEQ. The ends lost 1 base at V and 6 bases at J; junction bases unmatched: 14.

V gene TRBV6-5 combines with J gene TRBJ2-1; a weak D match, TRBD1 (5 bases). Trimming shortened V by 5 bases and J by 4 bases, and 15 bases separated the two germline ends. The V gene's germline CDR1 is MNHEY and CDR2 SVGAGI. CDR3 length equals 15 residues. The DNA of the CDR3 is TGTGCCAGCAGTGACTGGGCAGGGCGATACAATGAGCAGTTCTTC. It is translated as CASSDWAGRYNEQFF.

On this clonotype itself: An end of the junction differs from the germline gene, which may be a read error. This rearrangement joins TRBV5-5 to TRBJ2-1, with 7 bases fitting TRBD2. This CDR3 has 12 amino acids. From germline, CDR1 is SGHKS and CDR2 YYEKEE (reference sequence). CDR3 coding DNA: TGTACCAGCAGCTCGGGGAGGGGTGAGCAGTTCTTC. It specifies CTSSSGRGEQFF.

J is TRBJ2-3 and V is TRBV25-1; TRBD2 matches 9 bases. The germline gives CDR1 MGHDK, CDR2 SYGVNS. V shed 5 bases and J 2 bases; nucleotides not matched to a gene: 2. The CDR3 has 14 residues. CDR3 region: CASSKRGATDTQYF. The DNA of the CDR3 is TGTGCCAGCAGTAAGCGGGGGGCCACAGATACGCAGTATTTT.

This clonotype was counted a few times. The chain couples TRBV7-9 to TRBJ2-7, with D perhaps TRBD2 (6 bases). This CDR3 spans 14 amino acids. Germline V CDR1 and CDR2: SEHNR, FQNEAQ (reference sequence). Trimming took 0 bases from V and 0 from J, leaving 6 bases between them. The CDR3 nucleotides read TGTGCCAGCAGCTTAGCACTAGCCTCCTACGAGCAGTACTTC. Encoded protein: CASSLALASYEQYF.

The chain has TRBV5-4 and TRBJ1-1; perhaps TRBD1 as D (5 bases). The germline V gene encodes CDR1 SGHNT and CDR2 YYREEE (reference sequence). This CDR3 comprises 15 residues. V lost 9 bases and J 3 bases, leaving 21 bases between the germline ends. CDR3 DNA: TGTGCCACCACATATCCAGGGAACCCCGACACTGAAGCTTTCTTT. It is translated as CATTYPGNPDTEAFF.

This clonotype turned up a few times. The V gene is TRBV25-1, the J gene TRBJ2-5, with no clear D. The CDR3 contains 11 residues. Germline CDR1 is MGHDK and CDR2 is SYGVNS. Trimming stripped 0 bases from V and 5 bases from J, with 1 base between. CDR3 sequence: CASSEYETQYF. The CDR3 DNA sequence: TGTGCCAGCAGTGAATATGAGACCCAGTACTTC.

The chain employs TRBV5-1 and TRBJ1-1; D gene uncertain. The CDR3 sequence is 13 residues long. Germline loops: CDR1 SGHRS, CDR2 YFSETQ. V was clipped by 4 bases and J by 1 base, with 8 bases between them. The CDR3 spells CASSARENTEAFF. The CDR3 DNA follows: TGCGCCAGCAGCGCTAGGGAGAACACTGAAGCTTTCTTT.

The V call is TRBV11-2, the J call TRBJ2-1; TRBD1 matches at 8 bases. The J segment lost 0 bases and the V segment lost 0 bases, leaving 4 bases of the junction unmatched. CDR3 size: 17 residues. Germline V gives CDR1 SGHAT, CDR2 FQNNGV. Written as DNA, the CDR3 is TGTGCCAGCAGCTTAGAATGGACAGGGAGCTCCTACAATGAGCAGTTCTTC. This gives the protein CASSLEWTGSSYNEQFF.